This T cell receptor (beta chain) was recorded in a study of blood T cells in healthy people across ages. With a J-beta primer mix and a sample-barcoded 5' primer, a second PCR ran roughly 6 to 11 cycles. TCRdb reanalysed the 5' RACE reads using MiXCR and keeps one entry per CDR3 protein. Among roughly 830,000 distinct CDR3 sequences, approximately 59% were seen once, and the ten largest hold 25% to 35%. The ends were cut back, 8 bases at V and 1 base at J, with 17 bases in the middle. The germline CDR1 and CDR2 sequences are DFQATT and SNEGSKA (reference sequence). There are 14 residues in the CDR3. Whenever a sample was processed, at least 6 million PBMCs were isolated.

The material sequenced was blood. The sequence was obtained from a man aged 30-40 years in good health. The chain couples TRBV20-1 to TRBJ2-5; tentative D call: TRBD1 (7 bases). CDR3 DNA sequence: TGCAGTCCCCACAGGGGAGGCATCCAAGAGACCCAGTACTTC. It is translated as CSPHRGGIQETQYF.